This passage covers 15 T cell receptor beta chains from one sample sequenced in a study of T cell responses to AZD1222 COVID-19 vaccine. Clones were sequenced by immunoSEQ multiplex PCR, and TCRdb holds only the in-frame ones, with some missing. The table shows more than 95,000 clones, with over 70% occurring only once. The sequences come from peripheral blood, collected on day 0 of AZD1222 vaccination. These receptors came from an adult in good health.

This clone occurred once. This chain connects TRBV14 to TRBJ2-3; maybe TRBD2 (6 bases). Trimming took off 6 bases at V and 6 bases at J, with 19 bases between the two ends. The CDR3 is 15 amino acids. Germline lookup yields CDR1 SGHDN and CDR2 FVKESK. CDR3 in amino acids: CASSGTSSRVDTQYF. The DNA for the CDR3 is TGTGCCAGCAGTGGGACTTCCTCACGGGTCGATACGCAGTATTTT.

The rearrangement links TRBV6-2 or TRBV6-3 to TRBJ2-7; 8 nucleotides agree with TRBD1. Per germline, CDR1 MNHEY and CDR2 SVGEGT. Trimming took 5 bases from V and 6 from J; bases not matched to a gene: 6. This CDR3 contains 13 residues. Here the CDR3 reads CASSPRTGTEQYF. The CDR3 DNA reads as TGTGCCAGCAGTCCCCGGACAGGGACCGAGCAGTACTTC.

The chain employs TRBV11-2 and TRBJ2-7; 8 nucleotides line up with TRBD2. The ends lost 2 bases at V and 2 bases at J; junction bases unmatched: 8. The CDR3 is 16 amino acids. The germline V gene encodes CDR1 SGHAT and CDR2 FQNNGV. In nucleotides, the CDR3 is TGTGCCAGCAGCTTATGGGTAGCGGGAATTACCTACGAGCAGTACTTC. Protein sequence: CASSLWVAGITYEQYF.

A single count supports this clone. The chain has TRBV7-2 and TRBJ1-3; D gene unclear. Between the trimmed V and J ends, which lost 5 bases and 7 bases, there was a span of 12 bases. This CDR3 has 13 amino acids. CDR1 and CDR2 (germline): SGHTA, FQGNSA. CDR3 region: CASSPFYGNTIYF. The DNA for the CDR3 is TGTGCCAGCAGCCCATTCTACGGTAACACCATATATTTT.

The rearrangement joins TRBV7-6 to TRBJ1-3; TRBD1 agrees at 9 bases. Trimming took 5 bases from V and 4 from J; bases not matched to a gene: 6. Germline assignment: CDR1 SGHVS and CDR2 FNYEAQ. The CDR3 contains 15 residues. The CDR3 spells CASSGGTGKGNTIYF. In DNA, the CDR3 is TGTGCCAGCAGCGGGGGGACAGGGAAAGGAAACACCATATATTTT.

The chain combines TRBV19 with TRBJ1-2; tentatively, D is TRBD1 (5 bases). Germline CDR1 and CDR2: LNHDA and SQIVND (reference sequence). V dropped 8 bases and J dropped 4 bases, with 11 bases sitting between them. This CDR3 is 12 amino acids long. The CDR3: CASHQGGYGYTF. The CDR3 DNA reads as TGTGCCAGTCATCAGGGCGGCTATGGCTACACCTTC.

The chain carries TRBV4-3 and TRBJ1-6; 8 positions match TRBD1. Losses at the gene ends were 1 base for V and 9 bases for J; bases not matched to a gene: 5. The CDR3 is 15 amino acids. Germline V CDR1 and CDR2: LGHNA, YSLEER. In nucleotides, the CDR3 is TGCGCCAGCAGCCAAGCCGGACAGGGTGGTTCACCCCTCCACTTT. Translation gives CASSQAGQGGSPLHF.

The chain links TRBV5-4 to TRBJ2-5, with 8 bases identical to TRBD2. Trimming removed 0 bases from V and 5 bases from J; junction bases left unmatched: 6. Germline V gene sequence: CDR1 SGHNT, CDR2 YYREEE (reference sequence). The CDR3 is 15 amino acids. The CDR3 is CASSLEGGGFETQYF. The CDR3 DNA reads as TGTGCCAGCAGCTTGGAAGGCGGGGGGTTCGAGACCCAGTACTTC.

This clone was seen more than once but under ten times. The V gene is TRBV6-2 or TRBV6-3, the J gene TRBJ1-1; D remains unclear. CDR1 is MNHEY, CDR2 SVGEGT, per germline. V lost 2 bases, J lost 8 bases, and 12 bases lay in between. The CDR3 extends over 13 amino acids. The CDR3 sequence is CASSYRPNREAFF. CDR3 DNA sequence: TGTGCCAGCAGTTACCGCCCTAACAGAGAAGCTTTCTTT.

The rearrangement links TRBV7-3 to TRBJ2-7; TRBD1 matches 11 bases. With 2 bases clipped from V and 4 bases from J, the junction kept 13 bases outside the gene matches. Germline-derived CDR1 and CDR2 are SGHTA and FQGTGA. The CDR3 consists of 18 residues. The chain's CDR3 is CASSLQAGGTGGRYEQYF. The CDR3 bases are TGTGCCAGCAGCTTACAAGCTGGGGGGACAGGGGGTCGGTACGAGCAGTACTTC.

The table lists this clone with a few counts. The rearrangement joins TRBV29-1 to TRBJ1-3, with D possibly TRBD1 on 6 matching bases. Trimming stripped 7 bases from V and 1 base from J, with 11 bases between. The germline V gene has CDR1 SQVTM and CDR2 ANQGSEA. This CDR3 spans 13 amino acids. CDR3 sequence (DNA): TGCAGCGGGGCAGGACAGTCTGGAAACACCATATATTTT. Protein: CSGAGQSGNTIYF.

V gene TRBV11-3 combines with J gene TRBJ2-7; weak D call: TRBD1 (5 bases). CDR1 and CDR2 (germline): SGHNT, YENEEA. The CDR3 is made up of 13 amino acids. The ends were cut back, 2 bases at V and 5 bases at J, with 10 bases in the middle. In nucleotides, the CDR3 is TGTGCCAGCAGCTTAAACAGGTACCACGAGCAGTACTTC. It translates to CASSLNRYHEQYF.

V usage is TRBV7-9 and J usage is TRBJ1-1, with a tentative D call TRBD1 (6 bases). CDR3 length: 16 amino acids. Germline CDR1 is SEHNR and CDR2 is FQNEAQ (reference sequence). The V and J ends lost 3 bases and 4 bases respectively, with 18 bases between them. The CDR3 DNA sequence: TGTGCCAGCAGCTTTGCCCCTACGACAGGAGGCACTGAAGCTTTCTTT. Residues: CASSFAPTTGGTEAFF.

V and J are TRBV6-2 or TRBV6-3 and TRBJ2-7; 9 positions match TRBD1. The V and J ends lost 6 bases and 6 bases, in that order; junction bases with no gene match: 9. The CDR3 runs 14 residues. CDR1 is MNHEY, CDR2 SVGEGT, per germline. As DNA, the CDR3 is TGTGCCAGCAGCCGCGGGACAGGGAAGGGCGAGCAGTACTTC. This translates into CASSRGTGKGEQYF.

The V gene is TRBV12-5, the J gene TRBJ2-3, with 14 bases matching TRBD2. Trimming took 1 base from V and 6 from J; bases not matched to a gene: 15. The germline CDR1 and CDR2 sequences are LGHNT and FRNRAP. The CDR3 contains 20 residues. The CDR3 DNA sequence: TGTGCTAGTGGTTTGGGCATGACTAGCGGGGGGGCTAATAGTGGCGATACGCAGTATTTT. This sequence encodes CASGLGMTSGGANSGDTQYF.